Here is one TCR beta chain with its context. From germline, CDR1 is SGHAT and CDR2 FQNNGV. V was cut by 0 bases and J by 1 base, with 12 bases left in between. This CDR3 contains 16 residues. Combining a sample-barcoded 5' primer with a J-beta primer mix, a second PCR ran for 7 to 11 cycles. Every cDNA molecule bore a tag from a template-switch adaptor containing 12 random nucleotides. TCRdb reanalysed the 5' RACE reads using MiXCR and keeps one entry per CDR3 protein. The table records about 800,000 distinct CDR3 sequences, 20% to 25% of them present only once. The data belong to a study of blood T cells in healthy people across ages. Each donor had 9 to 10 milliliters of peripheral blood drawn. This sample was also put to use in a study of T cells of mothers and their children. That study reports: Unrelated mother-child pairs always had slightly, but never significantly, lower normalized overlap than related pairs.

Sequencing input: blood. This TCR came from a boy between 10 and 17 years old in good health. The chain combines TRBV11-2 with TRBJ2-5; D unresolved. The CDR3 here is CASSLEGRPSQETQYF. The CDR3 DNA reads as TGTGCCAGCAGCTTAGAAGGGCGGCCGTCCCAAGAGACCCAGTACTTC.